This entry describes one TCR beta chain. In this sample, this clonotype turned up many times. It has no known antigen specificity. No base qualities exist here, and no much larger clone lies one base off it. Sample treatment or condition, as interpreted from the label and publication: live attenuated yellow fever vaccine strain. PBMCs were isolated from peripheral blood using a standard Ficoll-Paque protocol. CD4 and CD8 T-cell fractions were isolated with Dynabeads CD4 and CD8 positive selection kits. TriZol was used to extract RNA from bulk PBMCs, from CD4 and CD8 fractions, and from dextramer-positive and dextramer-negative fractions. This entry belongs to a study of T cells after yellow fever vaccination (dated by TCRdb to between 2018 and 2020). As for the study more broadly: The SMART-Seq v4 Ultra Low Input RNA kit was used to prepare libraries from fractions with low cell numbers. Blood was drawn at multiple timepoints before and after primary and secondary immunization, with bulk PBMC replicates and cell subsets isolated. To follow T-cell clones before and after both primary and booster YFV17D yellow fever vaccination, bulk TCR alpha and beta repertoires underwent longitudinal sequencing. The cohort comprised two healthy male donors, one aged 18 to 30 and one aged 30 to 40 years. What the study reported, not specific to this receptor: Because only two donors were included in the study, the extent to which the findings can be generalized is limited. A small share of clonotypes was detected in both CD4 and CD8 compartments, with the overlap likely arising from convergent recombination. Computational filtering was required because FACS-sorted repertoires could contain abundant contaminating clonotypes from the bulk population. The secondary T-cell response was found to be weaker but faster than the primary response, with a peak reached on day 5 rather than on day 15. Most clones expanded after primary vaccination (96% of CD4 and roughly 90% of CD8) were re-detected after the booster, suggesting that broad memory maintenance occurred.

CDR1 and CDR2, per the germline V gene, are ENHRY and SYGVKD. The germline ends are 8 bases apart after V is trimmed by 6 bases and J by 2 bases. There are 13 amino acids in the CDR3, from cysteine to phenylalanine inclusive. Of all the DNA, just the CDR3 is kept, 39 bases in frame from base 1. Synthesis of TCR cDNA relied on 5'RACE template switching, a step that introduced a universal primer site along with unique molecular identifiers. Priming for cDNA synthesis came from both the TCR alpha and TCR beta constant segments. Two PCR steps were used to amplify libraries, with sample barcodes and sequencing adapters being added in the second step. Sequencing of the libraries was done on either Illumina HiSeq 2500 (2x100 bp) or NovaSeq (2x150 bp). Under the source paper's analysis protocol: Demultiplexing of reads and collapsing into UMI consensus sequences were performed with MIGEC, and V(D)J alignment was carried out with MiXCR. Vaccine-responding clonotypes were defined with edgeR using replicate PBMC samples, requiring FDR below 0.01 and a log2 fold change above 5 up to day 15. CD4 or CD8 identity was assigned to each bulk clonotype according to whether the clonotype was present at higher abundance in the sequenced CD4 repertoire or the sequenced CD8 repertoire. TCRdb passed the public sequencing reads through fastp at Q25 and MiXCR, retaining productive beta sequences. For every CDR3 protein sequence, its rows merge into one entry that carries the most common genes and DNA. Clone size and V and J calls follow TCRdb, not the original study. Present in this sample are roughly 150,000 distinct CDR3 sequences, 5% to 8% of which were seen just once. In total, the top ten clones hold about 0.61% of the sample.

The origin of this receptor is a man aged 30 to 39 who received the YFV17D yellow fever vaccine. The sample in question was CD4+ T cells sorted from PBMCs, obtained 10 days after the yellow fever booster vaccination. In this chain, TRBV10-3 is recombined with TRBJ2-1, with the identity of the D gene unclear. The nucleotide sequence reads TGTGCCATCAGACCGTCCACCTACAATGAGCAGTTCTTC. Its product reads: CAIRPSTYNEQFF.